Each of the 29 T cell receptor beta chains below was sequenced from the same sample in a study of T cell clones after liver transplantation. This table comes from immunoSEQ multiplex PCR, and its TCRdb copy is limited to in-frame clones, with some not included. Found here are roughly 72,000 clones, around four fifths of them singletons; the top ten hold approximately 2.1%. The sequenced sample was CD4+ T cells from blood, obtained less than 50 months after liver transplant. These receptors all come from a human patient who received a liver transplant. Some T cells may be transferred from the graft donor.

The chain couples TRBV5-4 to TRBJ2-7; TRBD2 is a possible D gene (6 bases). The CDR3 loop spans 14 amino acids. Germline CDR1 reads SGHNT; CDR2 reads YYREEE (reference sequence). V was shortened by 3 bases and J by 3 bases, with 13 bases between the two germline ends. The CDR3 DNA reads TGTGCCAGCAGCTCAACCGCGGGGAGCTACGAGCAGTACTTC. As protein: CASSSTAGSYEQYF.

The chain employs TRBV11-2 and TRBJ1-2; TRBD1 agrees at 7 bases. Germline V gives CDR1 SGHAT, CDR2 FQNNGV. Unmatched junction bases numbered 3, after V lost 1 base and J lost 1 base. The CDR3 runs to 15 residues. The CDR3 coding sequence is TGTGCCAGCAGCTTAGGACAGGGCGATAACTATGGCTACACCTTC. This translates into CASSLGQGDNYGYTF. The full variable domain, with the rest looked up from reference TRBV11-2 and TRBJ1-2, is EAGVAQSPRYKIIEKRQSVAFWCNPISGHATLYWYQQILGQGPKLLIQFQNNGVVDDSQLPKDRFSAERLKGVDSTLKIQPAKLEDSAVYLCASSLGQGDNYGYTFGSGTRLTVV.

J is TRBJ2-3 and V is TRBV28, with TRBD2 matching over 7 bases. The CDR3 is made up of 18 amino acids. Germline CDR1 is MDHEN and CDR2 is SYDVKM. J was trimmed by 0 bases and V by 5 bases; bases with no gene match: 14. The CDR3 here is CASSPPPSAGDSTDTQYF. CDR3 DNA: TGTGCCAGCAGTCCCCCCCCCTCGGCGGGAGACAGCACAGATACGCAGTATTTT.

The V call is TRBV6-5, the J call TRBJ1-2; TRBD1 agrees at 7 bases. The CDR3 length is 16 residues. The ends lost 0 bases at V and 7 bases at J; junction bases unmatched: 11. In germline, CDR1 is MNHEY, CDR2 SVGAGI. The DNA of the CDR3 is TGTGCCAGCAGTTACTCGACCCAGACAGGGCGGGGTGGCTACACCTTC. Translating gives CASSYSTQTGRGGYTF.

The chain recombines TRBV10-2 with TRBJ2-7; D call uncertain. The CDR3 loop spans 15 amino acids. The V end lost 1 base, the J end lost 3 bases, and 13 bases lay between the germline ends. Germline V lookup: CDR1 WSHSY, CDR2 SAAADI. CDR3 in DNA: TGCGCCAGCAGTGAGTGGGCTTTTCCTAGCTACGAGCAGTACTTC. This codes for CASSEWAFPSYEQYF.

J is TRBJ2-5 and V is TRBV19; possibly TRBD1 for D (6 bases). V lost 6 bases and J 3 bases, leaving 14 bases between the germline ends. This CDR3 spans 14 amino acids. CDR1 and CDR2 (germline): LNHDA, SQIVND (reference sequence). The CDR3 is CASSTDRSKETQYF. As DNA, the CDR3 is TGTGCCAGTAGCACCGACAGGTCCAAAGAGACCCAGTACTTC.

The V call is TRBV7-3, the J call TRBJ2-3, with D perhaps matching TRBD2 (6 bases). V lost 0 bases and J 2 bases, leaving 9 bases between the germline ends. This CDR3 has 15 residues. The germline gives CDR1 SGHTA, CDR2 FQGTGA. CDR3 loop: CASSLTGGYTDTQYF. The DNA of the CDR3 is TGTGCCAGCAGCTTAACCGGGGGATACACAGATACGCAGTATTTT.

The V call is TRBV7-2, the J call TRBJ2-1, with 7 positions matching TRBD2. Trimming at V came to 5 bases and at J to 6 bases, leaving 7 bases not matched to a gene. This CDR3 contains 14 residues. From germline, CDR1 is SGHTA and CDR2 FQGNSA. CDR3 bases: TGTGCCAGCAGCCCTTCCTTAGCGGGCAATGAGCAGTTCTTC. It yields the protein CASSPSLAGNEQFF.

This clone was counted only a few times. V usage is TRBV19 and J usage is TRBJ2-3; D is tentatively TRBD1 or TRBD2 (6 bases each). Trimming stripped 8 bases from V and 0 bases from J, with 15 bases between. Germline V CDR1 and CDR2: LNHDA, SQIVND (reference sequence). This CDR3 comprises 15 residues. The CDR3 DNA is TGTGCCAGTGGGCTGGGGGGCGGGAGCACAGATACGCAGTATTTT. The encoded protein is CASGLGGGSTDTQYF.

V gene TRBV6-5 combines with J gene TRBJ2-3; perhaps TRBD2 as D (5 bases). V was clipped by 3 bases and J by 5 bases, with 18 bases between them. This CDR3 contains 16 residues. The germline CDR1 and CDR2 sequences are MNHEY and SVGAGI. CDR3 loop: CASSYGMRAPEDTQYF. Here the CDR3 DNA reads TGTGCCAGCAGTTATGGTATGAGGGCCCCAGAAGATACGCAGTATTTT.

V and J are TRBV9 and TRBJ1-6; 7 bases agree with TRBD1. The V and J ends lost 4 bases and 9 bases, in that order; junction bases with no gene match: 13. The germline V gene has CDR1 SGDLS and CDR2 YYNGEE. The CDR3 loop spans 16 amino acids. CDR3 sequence: CASSLLGDSGGSPLHF. The CDR3 DNA sequence: TGTGCCAGCAGCCTGTTAGGGGACAGCGGCGGTTCACCCCTCCACTTT.

The chain combines TRBV5-1 with TRBJ1-4; D unclear. The CDR3 is made up of 17 amino acids. V was trimmed by 0 bases and J by 0 bases, leaving 12 bases between them. Germline CDR1 is SGHRS and CDR2 is YFSETQ. Here the CDR3 reads CASSLGRAAATNEKLFF. The CDR3 nucleotides are TGCGCCAGCAGCTTGGGACGGGCGGCAGCAACTAATGAAAAACTGTTTTTT.

This rearrangement joins TRBV5-1 to TRBJ2-5; 11 positions match TRBD2. The CDR3 runs 21 residues. V gave up 3 bases and J gave up 4 bases; unmatched junction bases: 23. The V gene's germline CDR1 is SGHRS and CDR2 YFSETQ. The CDR3: CASSSYPGRDIAGGYRETQYF. As DNA, the CDR3 is TGCGCCAGCAGCTCTTACCCAGGCAGAGACATAGCGGGAGGGTACAGAGAGACCCAGTACTTC. The full variable domain, its missing parts supplied by reference TRBV5-1 and TRBJ2-5, is KAGVTQTPRYLIKTRGQQVTLSCSPISGHRSVSWYQQTPGQGLQFLFEYFSETQRNKGNFPGRFSGRQFSNSRSEMNVSTLELGDSALYLCASSSYPGRDIAGGYRETQYFGPGTRLLVL.

The CDR3 loop is CAWSDGTGNYGYTF. In DNA, the CDR3 is TGTGCCTGGAGCGACGGGACGGGAAACTATGGCTACACCTTC. The chain couples TRBV30 to TRBJ1-2; D possibly corresponds to TRBD1 (5 bases). V dropped 3 bases and J dropped 2 bases, with 13 bases sitting between them. This CDR3 spans 14 amino acids. CDR1 is GTSNPN and CDR2 is SVGIG in the germline V gene (reference sequence).

V and J are TRBV7-2 and TRBJ1-1; 7 bases agree with TRBD1. Trimming at V came to 4 bases and at J to 6 bases, leaving 14 bases not matched to a gene. Germline V lookup: CDR1 SGHTA, CDR2 FQGNSA. This CDR3 comprises 16 residues. The CDR3 loop is CASSSPGTVKSSEAFF. The CDR3 region has the DNA TGTGCCAGCAGCTCACCCGGGACAGTAAAAAGCTCTGAAGCTTTCTTT.

The CDR3 sequence: CASSQGNIRNEQFF. In nucleotides, the CDR3 is TGTGCCAGCAGCCAAGGGAACATACGCAATGAGCAGTTCTTC. This chain links TRBV4-2 with TRBJ2-1; no reliable D call. Germline CDR1 LGHNA, CDR2 YNFKEQ. Trimming left V 1 base short and J 6 bases short, with 10 bases between. This CDR3 spans 14 amino acids.

The chain combines TRBV5-4 with TRBJ2-7, with 8 bases aligning to TRBD1. The CDR3 runs to 18 residues. The V gene end was trimmed by 4 bases and the J gene end by 7 bases; junction bases not matched to a gene: 22. The V gene's germline CDR1 is SGHNT and CDR2 YYREEE (reference sequence). The CDR3 region has the DNA TGTGCCAGCAGCCCCAGCCGCGGCGGCGGACAGGGTAGGGTAGAGCAGTACTTC. Its translation: CASSPSRGGGQGRVEQYF.

In its sample, this clone was seen once. The chain is built from TRBV11-2 and TRBJ2-7; the D is unclear. Germline V gene lookup returns CDR1 SGHAT and CDR2 FQNNGV. Trimming removed 1 base from V and 3 bases from J, with 13 bases in between. There are 15 residues in the CDR3. This CDR3 reads CASSLGLFSDYEQYF. CDR3 bases: TGTGCCAGCAGCTTAGGGTTATTTTCCGACTACGAGCAGTACTTC.

The chain joins TRBV9 to TRBJ2-3; TRBD2 aligns across 13 bases. Trimming took 4 bases from V and 5 from J; bases not matched to a gene: 4. Germline V gene sequence: CDR1 SGDLS, CDR2 YYNGEE. The CDR3 runs to 15 residues. DNA for the CDR3: TGTGCCAGCAGCCGGGGACTAGCGGGGAGAGATACGCAGTATTTT. This translates into CASSRGLAGRDTQYF.

The V call is TRBV5-1, the J call TRBJ1-5; 7 positions match TRBD1. Looked up from germline, CDR1 is SGHRS and CDR2 is YFSETQ. The CDR3 contains 16 residues. V was clipped by 4 bases and J by 5 bases; unmatched bases: 12. As DNA, the CDR3 is TGCGCCAGCAGCCCCGGTGCCGGGACAGTGGATCAGCCCCAGCATTTT. Its protein is CASSPGAGTVDQPQHF.

This clone was seen only a few times. The CDR3 loop reads CASSIQETQYF. CDR3 nucleotides: TGTGCCAGTAGTATACAAGAGACCCAGTACTTC. The V call is TRBV19, the J call TRBJ2-5; unclear D gene. Germline CDR1 LNHDA, CDR2 SQIVND (reference sequence). Deletions cut 2 bases from V and 2 bases from J, with 0 bases between. The CDR3 has 11 amino acids.

The chain recombines TRBV9 with TRBJ1-1, with 7 positions matching TRBD1. Germline V gene sequence: CDR1 SGDLS, CDR2 YYNGEE. The CDR3 runs 15 residues. With V trimmed by 4 bases and J by 2 bases, 8 bases remained unmatched. The CDR3 DNA sequence: TGTGCCAGCAGCCCCCGACAGGGTGGAAACACTGAAGCTTTCTTT. This sequence encodes CASSPRQGGNTEAFF.

The chain uses TRBV27 and TRBJ2-3; 7 bases map to TRBD1. Germline-derived CDR1 and CDR2 are MNHEY and SMNVEV (reference sequence). This CDR3 comprises 17 residues. The V segment lost 5 bases and the J segment 3 bases; nucleotides outside the gene matches: 14. CDR3 sequence: CASSTRDSRSATDTQYF. The CDR3 DNA is TGTGCCAGCAGTACCCGGGACAGCAGATCTGCAACAGATACGCAGTATTTT.

This chain links TRBV10-3 with TRBJ1-1; TRBD1 might be the D (6 bases). The germline V gene has CDR1 ENHRY and CDR2 SYGVKD. This CDR3 region has 14 residues. Trimming took off 0 bases at V and 3 bases at J, with 8 bases between the two ends. The CDR3: CAISESEGDTEAFF. Here the CDR3 DNA reads TGTGCCATCAGTGAGTCGGAGGGGGACACTGAAGCTTTCTTT.

The chain combines TRBV5-5 with TRBJ2-6; no definite D call. Germline V gene lookup returns CDR1 SGHKS and CDR2 YYEKEE (reference sequence). Trimming shortened V by 5 bases and J by 0 bases, and 6 bases separated the two germline ends. The CDR3 has 14 residues. CDR3 DNA: TGTGCCAGCAGGCTAGACTCTGGGGCCAACGTCCTGACTTTC. Encoded protein: CASRLDSGANVLTF. Drawing the rest from reference TRBV5-5 and TRBJ2-6, the complete variable domain is DAGVTQSPTHLIKTRGQQVTLRCSPISGHKSVSWYQQVLGQGPQFIFQYYEKEERGRGNFPDRFSARQFPNYSSELNVNALLLGDSALYLCASRLDSGANVLTFGAGSRLTVL.

The gene calls are TRBV14 and TRBJ2-5; D is unclear. In germline, CDR1 is SGHDN, CDR2 FVKESK. V was shortened by 0 bases and J by 6 bases, with 5 bases between the two germline ends. This CDR3 comprises 12 residues. In DNA, the CDR3 is TGTGCCAGCAGCCAAGATAGAAAGACCCAGTACTTC. Its translation is CASSQDRKTQYF.

This clone showed up just once. The chain has TRBV2 and TRBJ2-5; 8 bases map to TRBD1. Germline trimming cut 3 bases from V and 2 bases from J; bases unmatched to any gene: 2. CDR3 size: 14 residues. Germline V gives CDR1 SNHLY, CDR2 FYNNEI. Here the CDR3 DNA reads TGTGCCAGCAGTGACCGGACAGGGCAAGAGACCCAGTACTTC. This encodes CASSDRTGQETQYF.

This rearrangement joins TRBV5-1 to TRBJ2-1; 11 positions match TRBD2. CDR1 SGHRS and CDR2 YFSETQ come from the germline V gene. The trim removed 0 bases at V and 7 bases at J, leaving 3 bases unmatched. CDR3 length equals 15 residues. The chain's CDR3 is CASSLALAGGNEQFF. CDR3 nucleotides: TGCGCCAGCAGCTTGGCCCTAGCGGGGGGAAATGAGCAGTTCTTC.

The chain uses TRBV19 and TRBJ2-3; the match to TRBD2 covers 12 bases. Per the germline V gene, CDR1 is LNHDA and CDR2 is SQIVND (reference sequence). V was pared by 5 bases and J by 0 bases, with 0 bases of the junction left unmatched. The CDR3 sequence is 15 residues long. CDR3 amino acids: CASSLAGGSTDTQYF. CDR3 nucleotides: TGTGCCAGTAGTCTAGCGGGAGGGAGCACAGATACGCAGTATTTT.